This entry describes one TCR beta chain. This CDR3 has 15 residues. Per the germline V gene, CDR1 is KGHSH and CDR2 is LQKENI. Trimming shortened V by 3 bases and J by 1 base, and 12 bases separated the two germline ends. The sample is drawn from a study of blood T cell repertoires in COVID-19. Per the original methods: Amplification of reference gene primers provided the estimated nucleated cell counts. Assay: immunoSEQ multiplex PCR; the TCRdb copy retains only in-frame clones and omits some. For V, J and clone size, that table is used; D and trimming come from the DNA. The sample contains nearly 300,000 clones, around 85% of which appear only once.

V is TRBV18 and J is TRBJ2-5, with D perhaps TRBD2 (5 bases). The TCR originated in a human donor with COVID-19, enrolled during active disease. The donor label of this sample is uncertain. Sequencing input: peripheral blood. CDR3 amino acids: CASSPPISGQETQYF. The CDR3 coding sequence is TGTGCCAGCTCACCCCCGATAAGCGGCCAAGAGACCCAGTACTTC. Combining the CDR3 with reference TRBV18 and TRBJ2-5 gives the whole variable domain NAGVMQNPRHLVRRRGQEARLRCSPMKGHSHVYWYRQLPEEGLKFMVYLQKENIIDESGMPKERFSAEFPKEGPSILRIQQVVRGDSAAYFCASSPPISGQETQYFGPGTRLLVL.